One and the same sample provided the 17 T cell receptor beta chains below, sequenced in a study of response to subunit inactivated influenza vaccine. Using its own MiXCR run on the RT-PCR reads, TCRdb lists one record per CDR3 protein. The repertoire consists of about 520,000 distinct CDR3 sequences, with 9.5% to 13% occurring once and the leading ten covering 10% to 15%. Sample: PBMCs from blood, taken 45 days after vaccination. These receptors were obtained from a man aged 45-60 years who received an inactivated influenza vaccine.

The table lists this clonotype with a few counts. The V and J genes are TRBV19 and TRBJ2-3, with 10 bases that match TRBD2. The CDR3 covers 15 residues. Trimming at V came to 10 bases and at J to 1 base, leaving 8 bases not matched to a gene. Germline assignment: CDR1 LNHDA and CDR2 SQIVND (reference sequence). The CDR3 spells CATTQGLAGTDTQYF. The CDR3 DNA reads TGTGCCACGACGCAAGGACTAGCGGGCACAGATACGCAGTATTTT.

This clonotype was picked up a small number of times. The CDR3 spells CSAILAGLMGYTF. The CDR3 DNA reads as TGCAGTGCTATTTTGGCTGGGCTTATGGGCTACACCTTC. The chain has TRBV20-1 and TRBJ1-2; no definite D call. CDR1 is DFQATT, CDR2 SNEGSKA, per germline (reference sequence). V was shortened by 4 bases and J by 8 bases, with 17 bases between the two germline ends. The CDR3 sequence is 13 residues long.

V usage is TRBV11-2 and J usage is TRBJ1-2; the D is unclear. The length of the CDR3 is 14 residues. Germline V gives CDR1 SGHAT, CDR2 FQNNGV. V dropped 1 base and J dropped 0 bases, with 6 bases sitting between them. The chain's CDR3 is CASSLGNSNYGYTF. The CDR3 DNA reads as TGTGCCAGCAGCTTAGGAAATTCTAACTATGGCTACACCTTC. The full variable domain, rest sourced from reference TRBV11-2 and TRBJ1-2, is EAGVAQSPRYKIIEKRQSVAFWCNPISGHATLYWYQQILGQGPKLLIQFQNNGVVDDSQLPKDRFSAERLKGVDSTLKIQPAKLEDSAVYLCASSLGNSNYGYTFGSGTRLTVV.

This clonotype occurred a few times. The chain links TRBV30 to TRBJ1-3; D is possibly TRBD1 (6 bases). V was pared by 0 bases and J by 0 bases, with 9 bases between. The CDR3 sequence is 15 residues long. CDR1 GTSNPN and CDR2 SVGIG come from the germline V gene (reference sequence). CDR3 in DNA: TGTGCCTGGAGTGTTAAGGGGGGCTCTGGAAACACCATATATTTT. It yields the protein CAWSVKGGSGNTIYF. Full variable domain (outside the CDR3, taken from reference TRBV30 and TRBJ1-3): SQTIHQWPATLVQPVGSPLSLECTVEGTSNPNLYWYRQAAGRGLQLLFYSVGIGQISSEVPQNLSASRPQDRQFILSSKKLLLSDSGFYLCAWSVKGGSGNTIYFGEGSWLTVV.

The V and J genes are TRBV20-1 and TRBJ2-1; perhaps D is TRBD1 or TRBD2 (7 bases each). Trimming stripped 4 bases from V and 9 bases from J, with 22 bases between. CDR1 DFQATT and CDR2 SNEGSKA come from the germline V gene (reference sequence). This CDR3 spans 15 amino acids. CDR3 sequence (DNA): TGCAGTGCTACCCAGGACAGTGGCAGGGGGGGTGAGCAGTTCTTC. Encoded protein: CSATQDSGRGGEQFF.

The chain is built from TRBV5-1 and TRBJ2-1, with TRBD2 as a possible D gene (7 bases). Deletions cut 6 bases from V and 7 bases from J, with 14 bases between. Germline V gives CDR1 SGHRS, CDR2 YFSETQ. The CDR3 is 13 amino acids. CDR3 loop: CASTWGGGNEQFF. The CDR3 bases are TGCGCCAGCACCTGGGGAGGGGGTAATGAGCAGTTCTTC.

This clonotype was seen a handful of times. This sequence joins TRBV12-3 or TRBV12-4 and TRBJ2-7; D is undetermined. V gave up 3 bases and J gave up 3 bases, with 12 bases separating them. The CDR3 runs to 14 residues. The chain's CDR3 is CASSFRFKVYEQYF. The CDR3 DNA reads as TGTGCCAGCAGTTTCAGATTCAAGGTCTACGAGCAGTACTTC.

This clonotype was recorded a few times. The chain links TRBV11-2 to TRBJ1-4, with D unclear. CDR3 length equals 17 residues. Trimming removed 1 base from V and 2 bases from J, with 14 bases in between. Germline CDR1 reads SGHAT; CDR2 reads FQNNGV. CDR3 bases: TGTGCCAGCAGCTTAGGTCTGGGTTCATCGACTAATGAAAAACTGTTTTTT. Amino acid sequence: CASSLGLGSSTNEKLFF.

The chain has TRBV12-3 or TRBV12-4 and TRBJ2-7, with TRBD1 as a possible D gene (6 bases). Trimming took off 5 bases at V and 0 bases at J, with 17 bases between the two ends. This CDR3 comprises 16 residues. The DNA for the CDR3 is TGTGCCAGCAGTCCCCGTCGTCAGGGGAGCTCCTACGAGCAGTACTTC. As protein: CASSPRRQGSSYEQYF.

This clonotype came up a few times. This rearrangement joins TRBV7-3 to TRBJ2-1, with 7 bases fitting TRBD2. The germline V gene encodes CDR1 SGHTA and CDR2 FQGTGA. V trimming: 1 base; J trimming: 9 bases; junction bases outside the gene matches: 3. The CDR3 is 13 residues long. CDR3 loop: CASSLISGGEQFF. As DNA, the CDR3 is TGTGCCAGCAGCTTAATTTCGGGGGGTGAGCAGTTCTTC. The whole variable domain, filled in from reference TRBV7-3 and TRBJ2-1, reads GAGVSQTPSNKVTEKGKYVELRCDPISGHTALYWYRQSLGQGPEFLIYFQGTGAADDSGLPNDRFFAVRPEGSVSTLKIQRTERGDSAVYLCASSLISGGEQFFGPGTRLTVL.

V is TRBV11-2 and J is TRBJ2-7, with D possibly matching TRBD1 (6 bases). CDR3 length equals 13 residues. Germline values: CDR1 SGHAT, CDR2 FQNNGV. The V end lost 5 bases, the J end lost 4 bases, and 12 bases lay between the germline ends. CDR3 region: CASSRGRGYEQYF. The CDR3 coding sequence is TGTGCCAGCAGCCGGGGCAGGGGATACGAGCAGTACTTC.

The V gene is TRBV7-8, the J gene TRBJ2-1; maybe TRBD2 (6 bases). Germline values: CDR1 SGHVS, CDR2 FQNEAQ. This CDR3 is built from 13 residues. V was clipped by 8 bases and J by 7 bases, with 15 bases between them. The CDR3: CASLGGWSNEQFF. CDR3 nucleotides: TGTGCCAGCTTGGGGGGATGGTCTAATGAGCAGTTCTTC.

Only one count was recorded for this clonotype. The V call is TRBV20-1, the J call TRBJ2-5; 10 nucleotides agree with TRBD2. From germline, CDR1 is DFQATT and CDR2 SNEGSKA (reference sequence). This CDR3 contains 18 residues. V lost 5 bases to trimming and J lost 5 bases; unmatched junction nucleotides: 20. The CDR3 reads CSAPRGLAGAKREETQYF. In DNA form, the CDR3 reads TGCAGTGCTCCTAGGGGGCTAGCGGGGGCGAAACGAGAGGAGACCCAGTACTTC.

This clonotype has more than one count but fewer than ten. The chain links TRBV10-2 to TRBJ2-7, with 7 bases fitting TRBD1. Germline CDR1 WSHSY, CDR2 SAAADI. There are 15 residues in the CDR3. Trimming cost V 6 bases and J 0 bases; bases outside gene matches: 8. The CDR3 DNA reads TGCGCCAGCAGGGGACAGCCTAGGAGCTCCTACGAGCAGTACTTC. This translates into CASRGQPRSSYEQYF.

This clonotype came up a few times. The chain uses TRBV5-1 and TRBJ2-2, with D maybe TRBD1 (5 bases). Germline V gene data show CDR1 as SGHRS and CDR2 as YFSETQ. This CDR3 spans 15 amino acids. V lost 4 bases to trimming and J lost 2 bases, with 12 bases between them. The CDR3: CASSPRTLNTGELFF. The CDR3 DNA is TGCGCCAGCAGCCCCAGGACACTTAACACCGGGGAGCTGTTTTTT.

This clonotype has just a few counts. This sequence joins TRBV20-1 and TRBJ2-7, with D uncertain. Germline V gene lookup returns CDR1 DFQATT and CDR2 SNEGSKA (reference sequence). V was pared by 3 bases and J by 5 bases, with 11 bases between. CDR3 length equals 12 residues. CDR3 amino acids: CSASSSTDEQYF. DNA for the CDR3: TGCAGTGCTAGTTCCAGCACGGACGAGCAGTACTTC.

The rearrangement links TRBV7-2 to TRBJ2-5; either TRBD1 or TRBD2 may supply D (5 bases each). The CDR3 sequence is 16 residues long. Germline V gene data show CDR1 as SGHTA and CDR2 as FQGNSA. The V end lost 1 base, the J end lost 3 bases, and 15 bases lay between the germline ends. CDR3: CASSLEVWGRKETQYF. The CDR3 DNA is TGTGCCAGCAGCTTAGAGGTCTGGGGGAGAAAAGAGACCCAGTACTTC.